The sequence of this T cell receptor beta chain was determined in a study of radiotherapy plus CTLA-4 blockade in lung cancer. Sequencing was performed with immunoSEQ multiplex PCR; in TCRdb, only in-frame clones are kept and a portion is missing. The sample lists approximately 57,000 clones, around four fifths seen once, with 6% to 7% in the top ten. V dropped 2 bases and J dropped 2; count of bases not matched to a gene: 6. The germline CDR1 and CDR2 sequences are SQVTM and ANQGSEA. The CDR3 runs 15 residues. In chemo-refractory metastatic non-small-cell lung cancer, patients got ipilimumab CTLA-4 blockade together with focal radiation.

The sequenced sample was peripheral blood, obtained from a patient treated with radiotherapy plus ipilimumab. This chain joins TRBV29-1 and TRBJ2-3; the match to TRBD2 covers 8 bases. The source is a human donor with non-small cell lung cancer whose response to radiotherapy plus ipilimumab could not be evaluated. Here the CDR3 reads CSVERGRGVTDTQYF. The CDR3 region has the DNA TGCAGCGTTGAACGGGGGCGGGGGGTCACAGATACGCAGTATTTT.